This TCR beta chain emerged from a study of response to subunit inactivated influenza vaccine. The study, taken as a whole, reports: The authors suggested that few new T cells are recruited per seasonal influenza vaccination.

For this clonotype: What it binds is unknown.

TCRdb used MiXCR to reprocess the RT-PCR reads, holding one entry per CDR3 protein. This sample has 250,000 to 350,000 distinct CDR3 sequences, with approximately 21% found just once. This CDR3 spans 14 amino acids. Deletions cut 2 bases from V and 4 bases from J, with 9 bases between. The V gene's germline CDR1 is MDHEN and CDR2 SYDVKM. This material consisted of PBMCs from blood, taken less than 22 months after vaccination. The receptor comes from a man in his fifties or sixties who received an inactivated influenza vaccine. The rearrangement links TRBV28 to TRBJ1-5; D gene unclear. The CDR3 DNA reads TGTGCCAGCAGTTTAGGGCCGTGGAATCAGCCCCAGCATTTT. Its translation is CASSLGPWNQPQHF.